The rows below give T cell receptor beta chains drawn from one sample of a study of blood T cell repertoires in COVID-19. Assay used: immunoSEQ multiplex PCR; TCRdb lists only in-frame clones, some missing. This table holds around 320,000 clones, 85% found once. The sequenced sample consisted of peripheral blood. All receptors derive from a human donor in a cohort sampled during active COVID-19. The CDR3 runs from the conserved cysteine through the conserved F or W. The D gene is left open where the match is weak. The size entry is marked missing in some rows and otherwise reads once, few, many or a size class.

TRBV3-1/TRBV3-2	-	TRBJ1-4	-	TGTGCCAGCAGCCCCCGGGAGGGGGTCGGAAAACTGTTTTTT	CASSPREGVGKLFF
TRBV7-2	TRBD2	TRBJ2-1	once	TGTGCCAGCAGCTTAGTTGGCCTAGCGGGGGGTGAAAATGAGCAGTTCTTC	CASSLVGLAGGENEQFF
TRBV30	-	TRBJ1-1	once	TGTGCCTGGAGTATGATGGGGGCGAACACTGAAGCTTTCTTT	CAWSMMGANTEAFF
TRBV6-5	TRBD1	TRBJ1-5	-	TGTGCCAGCAGAGGACAGGATTTAGGGCCCCAGCATTTT	CASRGQDLGPQHF
TRBV28	-	TRBJ1-1	-	TGTGCCAGCAGCCCAGGGTATGACACTGAAGCTTTCTTT	CASSPGYDTEAFF
TRBV30	-	TRBJ2-2	-	TGTGCCTGGAGCCGAGGATTCCTCAACACCGGGGAGCTGTTTTTT	CAWSRGFLNTGELFF
TRBV11-1	TRBD1	TRBJ2-3	-	TGTGCCAGCAGCCGGGACAGGGTAGCAGATACGCAGTATTTT	CASSRDRVADTQYF
TRBV19	TRBD1	TRBJ2-3	-	TGTGCCAGTAACATATTTCCCGGGACAGGGGGCACAGATACGCAGTATTTT	CASNIFPGTGGTDTQYF
TRBV5-4	-	TRBJ1-6	once	TGTGCCAGCAGCTTACAGACAAATAATTCACCCCTCCACTTT	CASSLQTNNSPLHF
TRBV2	TRBD1	TRBJ2-3	-	TGTGCCAGCCAAACTTGGGGACAGGGCCGGGCAGATACGCAGTATTTT	CASQTWGQGRADTQYF
TRBV7-3	-	TRBJ2-2	-	TGTGCCAGCAGACAGAGCTCCGGCGGGGAGCTGTTTTTT	CASRQSSGGELFF
TRBV30	TRBD1	TRBJ1-6	once	TGTGCCTGGAGAACGACAGGGTCTAATTCACCCCTCCACTTT	CAWRTTGSNSPLHF
TRBV19	-	TRBJ1-5	-	TGTGCCAGTAGTATAAACACGAATCAGCCCCAGCATTTT	CASSINTNQPQHF
TRBV7-3	-	TRBJ2-2	-	TGTGCCAGCAGCTTATCGGGATTTGGAACCGGGGAGCTGTTTTTT	CASSLSGFGTGELFF
TRBV29-1	-	TRBJ2-5	-	TGCAGCGTTGGCTTGGTCCTTTCTAGAGAGACCCAGTACTTC	CSVGLVLSRETQYF
TRBV5-5	TRBD1	TRBJ1-1	-	TGTGCCAGCAGCGGAGGAGCCGGGACAGGGAGAAACACTGAAGCTTTCTTT	CASSGGAGTGRNTEAFF
TRBV18	TRBD1	TRBJ1-3	-	TGTGCCAGCTCACCGGACAGGATCTCTGGAAACACCATATATTTT	CASSPDRISGNTIYF
TRBV19	TRBD1	TRBJ1-2	-	TGTGCCAGTAGGGACAGGGGGCGCGTCTATGGCTACACCTTC	CASRDRGRVYGYTF
TRBV27	-	TRBJ2-7	-	TGTGCCAGCAGTTTTTTGAGCTCCTACGAGCAGTACTTC	CASSFLSSYEQYF
TRBV20-1	TRBD2	TRBJ2-1	-	TGCAGTGCTAGTCGGACCCCCCCGGGACTAGGTAATGAGCAGTTCTTC	CSASRTPPGLGNEQFF
TRBV30	-	TRBJ1-2	-	TGTGCCTGGAGTGTACTTTTCAAGGGCTACACCTTC	CAWSVLFKGYTF
TRBV19	TRBD2	TRBJ2-2	-	TGTGCCAGTAGTTTAGGACTAGCGGGGGGGAGAATGAACACCGGGGAGCTGTTTTTT	CASSLGLAGGRMNTGELFF
TRBV7-9	-	TRBJ2-7	-	TGTGCCAGCAGCTCTGGGGCCTACTACGAGCAGTACTTC	CASSSGAYYEQYF
TRBV7-8	TRBD1	TRBJ1-6	once	TGTGCCAGCAGCTTAGGACAGGGGGCTGATTCACCCCTCCACTTT	CASSLGQGADSPLHF
TRBV2	TRBD1	TRBJ1-4	-	TGTGCCAGCAGTGGGGACAGAGGAGAAAAACTGTTTTTT	CASSGDRGEKLFF
TRBV20-1	-	TRBJ2-7	-	TGCAGTGCTAGTAGAGACCGAGGATTATACGAGCAGTACTTC	CSASRDRGLYEQYF
TRBV2	-	TRBJ1-1	-	TGTGCCAGCAGGGTAGAAACTGAAGCTTTCTTT	CASRVETEAFF
TRBV30	-	TRBJ2-7	-	TGTGCCTGGAGTATCAGTCGCGAGCAGTACTTC	CAWSISREQYF
TRBV3-1/TRBV3-2	TRBD2	TRBJ2-7	-	TGTGCCAGCAGCCAAGAGGAGGGACTAATACGCGAGCAGTACTTC	CASSQEEGLIREQYF
TRBV5-4	TRBD1	TRBJ2-7	-	TGTGCCAGCAGCTTGTCGACAGGGGAGTACGAGCAGTACTTC	CASSLSTGEYEQYF
TRBV30	-	TRBJ2-2	-	TGTGCCTGGACCCCGGGACTGAACACCGGGGAGCTGTTTTTT	CAWTPGLNTGELFF
TRBV6-5	-	TRBJ2-7	-	TGTGCCAGCAGTTTCGCGGAGAGCTCCTACGAGCAGTACTTC	CASSFAESSYEQYF
TRBV4-2	TRBD1	TRBJ1-5	-	TGTGCCAGCAGCCCAACAGGGGGCAATCAGCCCCAGCATTTT	CASSPTGGNQPQHF
TRBV5-1	-	TRBJ1-1	-	TGCGCCAGCAGCCCTAGAAAACTCCCGGGACACACTTTGAACACTGAAGCTTTCTTT	CASSPRKLPGHTLNTEAFF
TRBV7-9	TRBD2	TRBJ2-1	-	TGTGCCAGCAGCTTTTTGGGGACTAGCACTAGTGAGCAGTTCTTC	CASSFLGTSTSEQFF
TRBV6-2/TRBV6-3	-	TRBJ1-5	few	TGTGCCAGCAGTTACCGGCGGGTGGATCAGCCCCAGCATTTT	CASSYRRVDQPQHF
TRBV19	TRBD2	TRBJ2-7	-	TGTGCCAGTAGTATCAAGCGGGGGGTCAACGAGCAGTACTTC	CASSIKRGVNEQYF
TRBV29-1	-	TRBJ2-3	-	TGCAGCGCCAGCCAGGTCACAGATACGCAGTATTTT	CSASQVTDTQYF
TRBV19	TRBD1	TRBJ1-2	once	TGTGCCAGTAGCCGGGACAGCGAAACTAACTATGGCTACACCTTC	CASSRDSETNYGYTF
TRBV4-2	-	TRBJ1-5	-	TGTGCCAGCAGCCAAGAGGAGGTGGGCAATCAGCCCCAGCATTTT	CASSQEEVGNQPQHF
TRBV4-2	-	TRBJ1-4	-	TGTGCCAGCAGTCGTCGGACAGAGGATGAAAAACTGTTTTTT	CASSRRTEDEKLFF
TRBV9	TRBD1	TRBJ2-1	-	TGTGCCAGCAGCGCCCAGGGGGACAACAATGAGCAGTTCTTC	CASSAQGDNNEQFF
TRBV6-5	TRBD1	TRBJ1-2	-	TGTGCCAGCAGGCGGGACAGGGAAAGATTCTATGGCTACACCTTC	CASRRDRERFYGYTF
TRBV10-1	TRBD1	TRBJ2-1	once	TGCGCCAGCAGAGGAATTGACAGGGAAATATATGAGCAGTTCTTC	CASRGIDREIYEQFF
TRBV27	-	TRBJ1-1	-	TGTGCCAGCAGTTTGTCTGGAGGAAGTAAGGCTTTCTTT	CASSLSGGSKAFF
TRBV24-1	TRBD2	TRBJ2-1	once	TGTGCCACCAGTGTGGGGCGGGGGGCCTACAATGAGCAGTTCTTC	CATSVGRGAYNEQFF
TRBV27	-	TRBJ1-2	-	TGTGCCAGCAGTCCCTTGACACCTAACTATGGCTACACCTTC	CASSPLTPNYGYTF
TRBV7-3	-	TRBJ2-2	once	TGTGCCAGCAGCTTATCCGGGAACACCGGGGAGCTGTTTTTT	CASSLSGNTGELFF
TRBV5-1	-	TRBJ2-2	-	TGCGCCAGCAGCGACGGGTTTAACACCGGGGAGCTGTTTTTT	CASSDGFNTGELFF
TRBV7-9	-	TRBJ1-2	-	TGTGCCAGCAGCACCGGGCCGGAGGAAGGCTACACCTTC	CASSTGPEEGYTF
TRBV19	TRBD1	TRBJ1-5	-	TGTGCCAGTAGTGCAACCGGGACAGACAATCAGCCCCAGCATTTT	CASSATGTDNQPQHF
TRBV27	TRBD1	TRBJ1-6	-	TGTGCCAGCAGCTCTTGGGGACAGGTCTATAATTCACCCCTCCACTTT	CASSSWGQVYNSPLHF
TRBV6-5	-	TRBJ2-7	-	TGTGCCAGCAGTTCCGAACACGTCTCCTACGAGCAGTACTTC	CASSSEHVSYEQYF
TRBV27	-	TRBJ2-7	-	TGTGCCAGCAGTTCTCGGTCCTACGAGCAGTACTTC	CASSSRSYEQYF